This TCR beta chain was observed in a study of T cell responses to AZD1222 COVID-19 vaccine. Notes on the study in general: The repertoires were collected only after the peak T cell response. Most donors were white British and more were female, and clonal diversity was possibly underestimated.

Per germline, CDR1 KGHSH and CDR2 LQKENI. V gave up 2 bases and J gave up 10 bases, with 14 bases separating them. This CDR3 has 14 residues. In this sample, this clone turned up once. As yet, its antigen is unknown. Sequencing used immunoSEQ multiplex PCR; TCRdb keeps in-frame clones, though not all of them. The top ten clones hold 2% to 2.5% of a sample with about 120,000 clones, around 90% of them seen once. This sequence joins TRBV18 and TRBJ1-4; D gene uncertain. Sequencing was performed on peripheral blood, taken 28 days after the second AZD1222 dose. This sequence originates from an adult who received the AZD1222 COVID-19 vaccine. CDR3 protein: CASSPTGENGKLFF. In DNA form, the CDR3 reads TGTGCCAGCTCACCAACCGGGGAAAACGGAAAACTGTTTTTT.